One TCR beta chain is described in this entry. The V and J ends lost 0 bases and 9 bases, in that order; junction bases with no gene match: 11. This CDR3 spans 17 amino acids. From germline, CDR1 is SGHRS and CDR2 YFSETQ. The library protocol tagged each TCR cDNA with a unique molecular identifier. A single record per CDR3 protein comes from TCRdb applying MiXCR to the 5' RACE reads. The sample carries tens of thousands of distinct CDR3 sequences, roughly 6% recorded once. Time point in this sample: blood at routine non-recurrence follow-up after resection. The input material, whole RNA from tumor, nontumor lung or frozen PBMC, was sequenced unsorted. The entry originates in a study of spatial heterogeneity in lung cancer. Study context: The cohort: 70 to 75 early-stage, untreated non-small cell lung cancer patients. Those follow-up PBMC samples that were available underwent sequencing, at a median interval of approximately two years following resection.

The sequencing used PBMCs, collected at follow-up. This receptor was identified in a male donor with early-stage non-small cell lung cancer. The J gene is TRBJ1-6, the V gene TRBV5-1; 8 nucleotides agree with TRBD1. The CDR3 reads CASSLEPVGQGRSPLHF. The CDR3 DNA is TGCGCCAGCAGCTTGGAGCCGGTAGGACAGGGTCGTTCACCCCTCCACTTT.